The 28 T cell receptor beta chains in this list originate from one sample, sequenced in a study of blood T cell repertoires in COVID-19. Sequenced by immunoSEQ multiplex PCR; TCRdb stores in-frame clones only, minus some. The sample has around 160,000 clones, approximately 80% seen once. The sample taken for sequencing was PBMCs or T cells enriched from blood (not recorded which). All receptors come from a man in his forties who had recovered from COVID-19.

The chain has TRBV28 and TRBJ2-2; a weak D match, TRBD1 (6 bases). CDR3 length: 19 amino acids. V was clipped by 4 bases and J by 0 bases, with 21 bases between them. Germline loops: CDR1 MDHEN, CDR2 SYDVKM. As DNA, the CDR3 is TGTGCCAGCAGTTACGAGGTTGTCAGGGGCCTAGCGAACACCGGGGAGCTGTTTTTT. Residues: CASSYEVVRGLANTGELFF.

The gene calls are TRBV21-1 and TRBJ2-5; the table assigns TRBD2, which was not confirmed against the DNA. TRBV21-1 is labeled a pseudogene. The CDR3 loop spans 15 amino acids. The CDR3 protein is CASSKPSGARETQYF. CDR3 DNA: TGTGCCAGCAGCAAACCCAGCGGGGCCCGGGAGACCCAGTACTTC.

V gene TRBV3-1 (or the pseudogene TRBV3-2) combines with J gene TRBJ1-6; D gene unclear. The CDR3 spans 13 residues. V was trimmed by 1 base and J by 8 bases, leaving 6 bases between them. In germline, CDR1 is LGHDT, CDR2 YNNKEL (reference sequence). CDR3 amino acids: CASSQGRDSPLHF. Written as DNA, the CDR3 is TGTGCCAGCAGCCAAGGTCGAGATTCACCCCTCCACTTT.

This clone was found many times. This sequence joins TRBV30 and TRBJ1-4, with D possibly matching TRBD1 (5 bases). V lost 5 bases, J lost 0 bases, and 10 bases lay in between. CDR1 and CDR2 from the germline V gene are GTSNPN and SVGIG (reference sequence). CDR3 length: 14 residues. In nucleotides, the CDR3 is TGTGCCTGGGATGGAGGGGCAACTAATGAAAAACTGTTTTTT. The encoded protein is CAWDGGATNEKLFF. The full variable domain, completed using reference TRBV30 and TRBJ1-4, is SQTIHQWPATLVQPVGSPLSLECTVEGTSNPNLYWYRQAAGRGLQLLFYSVGIGQISSEVPQNLSASRPQDRQFILSSKKLLLSDSGFYLCAWDGGATNEKLFFGSGTQLSVL.

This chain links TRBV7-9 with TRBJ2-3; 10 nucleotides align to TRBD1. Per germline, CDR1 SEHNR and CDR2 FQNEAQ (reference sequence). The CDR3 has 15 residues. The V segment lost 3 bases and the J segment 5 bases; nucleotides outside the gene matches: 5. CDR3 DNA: TGTGCCAGCAGCTTCCGGACAGGGGGAGAAGATACGCAGTATTTT. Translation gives CASSFRTGGEDTQYF.

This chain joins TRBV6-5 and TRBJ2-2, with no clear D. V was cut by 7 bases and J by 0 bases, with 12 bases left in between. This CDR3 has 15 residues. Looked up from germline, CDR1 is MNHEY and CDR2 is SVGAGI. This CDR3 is CASITILTNTGELFF. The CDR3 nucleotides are TGTGCCAGCATCACCATACTAACGAACACCGGGGAGCTGTTTTTT.

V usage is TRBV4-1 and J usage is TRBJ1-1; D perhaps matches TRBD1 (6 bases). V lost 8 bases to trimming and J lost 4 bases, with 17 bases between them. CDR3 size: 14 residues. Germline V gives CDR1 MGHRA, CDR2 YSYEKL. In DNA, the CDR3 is TGCGCCAGCTCCTCACAGGGTTTTTCCACTGAAGCTTTCTTT. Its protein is CASSSQGFSTEAFF.

In DNA, the CDR3 is TGTGCCAGCAGCCGACAGCCATTCACAGATACGCAGTATTTT. It codes for CASSRQPFTDTQYF. The chain uses TRBV3-1 (or the pseudogene TRBV3-2) and TRBJ2-3; a possible D gene is TRBD1 (5 bases). V was cut by 4 bases and J by 2 bases, with 10 bases left in between. CDR3 length: 14 residues. Per the germline V gene, CDR1 is LGHDT and CDR2 is YNNKEL (reference sequence).

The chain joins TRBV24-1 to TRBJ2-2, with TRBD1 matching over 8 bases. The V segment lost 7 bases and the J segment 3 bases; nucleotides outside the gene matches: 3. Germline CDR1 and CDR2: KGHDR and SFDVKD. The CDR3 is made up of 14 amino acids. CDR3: CATRKTGDTGELFF. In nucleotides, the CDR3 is TGTGCCACCAGGAAGACAGGGGACACCGGGGAGCTGTTTTTT.

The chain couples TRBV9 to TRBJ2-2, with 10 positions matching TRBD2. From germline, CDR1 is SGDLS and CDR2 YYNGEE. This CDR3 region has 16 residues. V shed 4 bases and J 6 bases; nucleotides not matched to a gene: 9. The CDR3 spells CASSSRAGGPPGELFF. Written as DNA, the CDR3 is TGTGCCAGCAGCTCACGAGCGGGGGGGCCCCCCGGGGAGCTGTTTTTT.

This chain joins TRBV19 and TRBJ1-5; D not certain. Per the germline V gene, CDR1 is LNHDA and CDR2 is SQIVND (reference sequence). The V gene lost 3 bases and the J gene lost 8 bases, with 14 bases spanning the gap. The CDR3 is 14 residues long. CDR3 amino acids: CASSIGEGVKPQHF. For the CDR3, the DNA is TGTGCCAGTAGTATCGGAGAGGGCGTCAAGCCCCAGCATTTT.

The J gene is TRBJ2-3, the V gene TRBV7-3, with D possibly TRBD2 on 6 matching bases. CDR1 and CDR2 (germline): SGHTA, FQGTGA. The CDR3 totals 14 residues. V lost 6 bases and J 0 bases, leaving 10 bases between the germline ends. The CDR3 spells CASRMGGSTDTQYF. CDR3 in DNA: TGTGCCAGCAGGATGGGGGGTAGCACAGATACGCAGTATTTT.

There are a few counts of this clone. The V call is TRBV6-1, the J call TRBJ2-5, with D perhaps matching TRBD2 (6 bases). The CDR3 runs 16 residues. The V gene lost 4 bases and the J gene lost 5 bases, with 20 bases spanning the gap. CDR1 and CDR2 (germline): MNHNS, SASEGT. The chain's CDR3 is CASSGWAGSQRETQYF. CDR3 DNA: TGTGCCAGCAGTGGATGGGCGGGGTCCCAGCGGGAGACCCAGTACTTC.

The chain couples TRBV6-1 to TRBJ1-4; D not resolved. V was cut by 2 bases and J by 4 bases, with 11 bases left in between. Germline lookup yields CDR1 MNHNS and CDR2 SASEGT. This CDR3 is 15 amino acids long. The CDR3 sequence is CASSEMASGNEKLFF. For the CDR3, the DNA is TGTGCCAGCAGTGAAATGGCAAGTGGTAATGAAAAACTGTTTTTT.

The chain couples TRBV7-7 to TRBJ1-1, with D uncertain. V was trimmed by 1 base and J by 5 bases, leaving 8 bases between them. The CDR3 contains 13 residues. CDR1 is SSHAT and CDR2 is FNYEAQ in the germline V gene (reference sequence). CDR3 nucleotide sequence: TGTGCCAGCAGCTTAGAGGTCGGGACTGAAGCTTTCTTT. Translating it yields CASSLEVGTEAFF.

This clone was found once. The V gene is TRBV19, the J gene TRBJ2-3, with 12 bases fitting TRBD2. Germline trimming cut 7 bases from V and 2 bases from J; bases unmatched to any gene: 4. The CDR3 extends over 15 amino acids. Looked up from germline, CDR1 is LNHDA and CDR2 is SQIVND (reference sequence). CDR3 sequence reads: CASITSGGTTDTQYF. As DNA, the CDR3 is TGTGCCAGTATAACTAGCGGGGGGACCACAGATACGCAGTATTTT.

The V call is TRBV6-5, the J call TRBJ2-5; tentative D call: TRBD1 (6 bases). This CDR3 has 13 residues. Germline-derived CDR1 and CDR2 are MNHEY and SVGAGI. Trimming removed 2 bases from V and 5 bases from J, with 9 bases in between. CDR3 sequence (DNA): TGTGCCAGCAGTTACATCCAGGGGGAGACCCAGTACTTC. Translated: CASSYIQGETQYF.

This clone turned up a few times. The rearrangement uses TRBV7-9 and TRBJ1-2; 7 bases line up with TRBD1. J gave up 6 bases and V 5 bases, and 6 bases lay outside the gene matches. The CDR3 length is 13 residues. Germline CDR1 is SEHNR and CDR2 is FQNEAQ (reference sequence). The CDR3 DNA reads TGTGCCAGCAGCGCAGGGGGAAGCGATGGCTACACCTTC. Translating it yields CASSAGGSDGYTF.

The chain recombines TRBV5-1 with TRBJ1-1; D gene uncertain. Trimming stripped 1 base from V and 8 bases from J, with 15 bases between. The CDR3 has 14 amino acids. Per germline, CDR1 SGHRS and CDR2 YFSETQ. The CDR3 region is CASSLQDGGKEAFF. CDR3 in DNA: TGCGCCAGCAGCTTGCAAGACGGAGGAAAAGAAGCTTTCTTT.

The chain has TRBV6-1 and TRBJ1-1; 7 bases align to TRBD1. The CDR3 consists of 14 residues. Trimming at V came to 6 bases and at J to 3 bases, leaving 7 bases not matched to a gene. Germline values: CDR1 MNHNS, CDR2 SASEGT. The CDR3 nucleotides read TGTGCCAGCAGCCCGACAGGGCCTGACACTGAAGCTTTCTTT. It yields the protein CASSPTGPDTEAFF.

CDR3 sequence: CASSLISGGAGEQFF. For the CDR3, the DNA is TGTGCCAGCAGTCTAATAAGCGGGGGGGCGGGTGAGCAGTTCTTC. V and J are TRBV2 and TRBJ2-1; 10 positions agree with TRBD2. CDR1 is SNHLY, CDR2 FYNNEI, per germline. V lost 5 bases, J lost 9 bases, and 10 bases stayed unmatched. This CDR3 contains 15 residues.

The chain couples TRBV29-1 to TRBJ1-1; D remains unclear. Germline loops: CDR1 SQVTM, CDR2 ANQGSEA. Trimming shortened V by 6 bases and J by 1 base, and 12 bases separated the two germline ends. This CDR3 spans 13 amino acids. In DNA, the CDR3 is TGCAGCGTCGGTAAGGACTCGAACACTGAAGCTTTCTTT. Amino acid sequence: CSVGKDSNTEAFF.

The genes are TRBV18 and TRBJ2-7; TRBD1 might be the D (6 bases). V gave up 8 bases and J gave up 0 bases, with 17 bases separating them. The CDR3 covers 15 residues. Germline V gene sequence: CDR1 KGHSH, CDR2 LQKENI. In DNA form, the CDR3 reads TGTGCCAGCGCAACCGGGACATCCGGCTCCTACGAGCAGTACGTC. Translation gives CASATGTSGSYEQYV.

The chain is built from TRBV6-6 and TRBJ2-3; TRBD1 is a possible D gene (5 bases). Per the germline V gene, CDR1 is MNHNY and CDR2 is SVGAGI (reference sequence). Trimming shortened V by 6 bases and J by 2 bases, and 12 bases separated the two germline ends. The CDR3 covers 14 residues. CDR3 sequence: CASSPGYVTDTQYF. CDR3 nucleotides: TGTGCCAGCAGCCCAGGGTATGTCACAGATACGCAGTATTTT.

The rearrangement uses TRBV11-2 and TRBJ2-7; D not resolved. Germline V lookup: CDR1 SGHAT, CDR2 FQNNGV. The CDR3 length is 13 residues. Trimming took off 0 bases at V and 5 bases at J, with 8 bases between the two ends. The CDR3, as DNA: TGTGCCAGCAGCTTAGATCGAGGTGACGAGCAGTACGTC. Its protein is CASSLDRGDEQYV.

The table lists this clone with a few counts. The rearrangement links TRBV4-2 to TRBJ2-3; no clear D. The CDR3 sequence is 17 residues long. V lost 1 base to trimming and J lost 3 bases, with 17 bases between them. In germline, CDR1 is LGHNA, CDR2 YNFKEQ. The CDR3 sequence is CASSQVPSGSPTDTQYF. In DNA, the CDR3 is TGTGCCAGCAGCCAAGTGCCTAGTGGAAGTCCGACAGATACGCAGTATTTT.

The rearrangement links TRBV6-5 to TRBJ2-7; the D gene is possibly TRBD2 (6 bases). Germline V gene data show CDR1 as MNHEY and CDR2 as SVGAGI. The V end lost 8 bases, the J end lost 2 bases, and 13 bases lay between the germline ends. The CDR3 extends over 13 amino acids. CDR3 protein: CASGVADAYEQYV. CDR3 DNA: TGTGCCAGCGGAGTAGCGGACGCCTACGAGCAGTACGTC.

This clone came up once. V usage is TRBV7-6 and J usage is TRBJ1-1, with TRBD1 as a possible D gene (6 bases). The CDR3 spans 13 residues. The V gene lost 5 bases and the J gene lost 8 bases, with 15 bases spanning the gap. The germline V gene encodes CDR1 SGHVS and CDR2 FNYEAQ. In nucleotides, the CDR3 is TGTGCCAGCAGCCCCAGGGGAGGGAGCGAAGCTTTCTTT. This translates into CASSPRGGSEAFF.